The following is a T cell receptor beta chain sequence with its context. Its antigen is still unknown. The germline V gene has CDR1 SGHTS and CDR2 YDEGEE. Trimming took off 3 bases at V and 3 bases at J, with 19 bases between the two ends. This CDR3 comprises 17 residues. The data are from a study of long-term antiretroviral therapy in people with HIV. Running of the v3.0 immunoSEQ assay took place at survey level. Produced via immunoSEQ multiplex PCR; TCRdb's table is partial and in-frame only. The sample yields 42,000 or so clones, 86% seen once. Study conclusions and caveats: From the mid-2000s to the late 2010s, blood was obtained, possibly while participants received older ART regimens. Before ART, certain clones expanded, and these dominated the repertoire at all time points.

The sequences come from unsorted PBMCs, collected 1.2 years after starting antiretroviral therapy. The clonotype comes from a woman aged 45-65 years with HIV. The V gene is TRBV5-8, the J gene TRBJ2-1; D gene ambiguous. As DNA, the CDR3 is TGTGCCAGCAGCTCCGGCCGGTTCAGAGTATTCTACAATGAGCAGTTCTTC. Its protein is CASSSGRFRVFYNEQFF.